This is a list of T cell receptor beta chains from one sample in a study of blood T cells in healthy people across ages. TCRdb analysed the 5' RACE reads with MiXCR anew, one entry per CDR3 protein. This table has under 700,000 distinct CDR3 sequences, under 30% appearing once. The same data also went into a second study, on T cells of mothers and their children.

The sample comprised blood. The origin of the receptors is a boy younger than 18 in good health. Both conserved end residues are part of each CDR3. The order of the fields is J gene, clone size, CDR3 length, D gene, V gene, CDR3 DNA, CDR3 protein. D genes are given only for firm matches. Size is omitted from some rows. Given values are once, few, many or a class for expanded clones.

>TRBJ2-4|few|13|-|TRBV18
TGTGCCAGCTCACCAGGGTCCAAAAACATTCAGTACTTC
CASSPGSKNIQYF
>TRBJ2-3|-|17|TRBD2|TRBV11-2
TGTGCCAGCAGCTTAGAAGGTCTAGCGGGAGTGCAGGGTACGCAGTATTTT
CASSLEGLAGVQGTQYF
>TRBJ2-1|few|11|-|TRBV29-1
TGCAGCGTTCGCCCCGGGCCTGAGCAGTTCTTC
CSVRPGPEQFF
>TRBJ1-2|few|15|-|TRBV15
TGTGCCACCAGCAGAGTAAGAACCCGCCCGGGTGGCTACACCTTC
CATSRVRTRPGGYTF
>TRBJ1-1|few|15|TRBD1|TRBV7-6
TGTGCCAGCAGCCCCCAGGGGGCGCGAAGCACTGAAGCTTTCTTT
CASSPQGARSTEAFF
>TRBJ2-1|-|13|TRBD2|TRBV6-5
TGTGCCAGCAAACTAGCGGGAGTCGATGAGCAGTTCTTC
CASKLAGVDEQFF
>TRBJ2-7|-|16|-|TRBV3-1
TGTGCCAGCAGCCAAGCCGGCGTGCGTAGATTCTACGAGCAGTACTTC
CASSQAGVRRFYEQYF
>TRBJ2-7|many|15|-|TRBV7-3
TGTGCCAGCAGCCCAAACCGGGAGTCCCCGCGAGAGCAGTACTTC
CASSPNRESPREQYF
>TRBJ2-5|few|11|-|TRBV29-1
TGCAGCGCAGGGCGAGGAGAGACCCAGTACTTC
CSAGRGETQYF
>TRBJ2-5|-|13|TRBD2|TRBV5-1
TGCGCCAGCCGAATTCTAGCGGCAGAGACCCAGTACTTC
CASRILAAETQYF
>TRBJ2-4|few|14|-|TRBV20-1
TGCAGTGTAGGGGGGCTTTTAGCCAAAAACATTCAGTACTTC
CSVGGLLAKNIQYF
>TRBJ1-4|-|11|-|TRBV20-1
TGCAGGACGGGGATTAATGAAAAACTGTTTTTT
CRTGINEKLFF
>TRBJ2-7|few|16|-|TRBV29-1
TGCAGCGTTGAAGGGGGGTCGGGTTTGGGGCCGTACGAGCAGTACTTC
CSVEGGSGLGPYEQYF
>TRBJ2-2|few|14|TRBD2|TRBV28
TGTGCCAGCAGACCAGGACTAGTCACCGGGGAGCTGTTTTTT
CASRPGLVTGELFF
>TRBJ1-1|few|15|-|TRBV5-6
TGTGCCAGCAGCTTGGAAGTGGGGATGAACACTGAAGCTTTCTTT
CASSLEVGMNTEAFF
>TRBJ2-7|-|15|TRBD1|TRBV7-9
TGTGCCAGCAGCTTAGGGGACAGGGTATTCGACGAGCAGTACTTC
CASSLGDRVFDEQYF
>TRBJ1-1|few|16|-|TRBV28
TGTGCCAGCAGTCCCTTCCAACCCCTCACAGCTAATGAAGCTTTCTTT
CASSPFQPLTANEAFF
>TRBJ2-3|-|11|-|TRBV20-1
TGCAGTGCTAGGAGCTGGGATACGCAGTATTTT
CSARSWDTQYF
>TRBJ1-6|few|14|-|TRBV11-2
TGTGCCAGCAGCTTAGCGGGACCGACTTTATTCCTCCACTTT
CASSLAGPTLFLHF
>TRBJ2-4|-|16|-|TRBV29-1
TGCAGCGTTCCCCAGCTCCAGGGCCCCTCCAAAAACATTCAGTACTTC
CSVPQLQGPSKNIQYF
>TRBJ2-1|-|14|-|TRBV3-1
TGTGCCAGCAGCCAAGACTTGGGACCAAATGAGCAGTTCTTC
CASSQDLGPNEQFF
>TRBJ2-3|-|18|-|TRBV6-5
TGTGCCAGCAGTTACTTACTCCGGACGGAACGGGACACAGATACGCAGTATTTT
CASSYLLRTERDTDTQYF
>TRBJ1-5|-|18|-|TRBV5-6
TGTGCCTGCAGCACCTTACCCGGGGCAGGGGCCTTCACTCAGCCCCAGCATTTT
CACSTLPGAGAFTQPQHF
>TRBJ2-1|-|15|TRBD2|TRBV4-3
TGCGCCAGCAGCCCGGCGCTAGCGGGGGCCAATGAGCAGTTCTTC
CASSPALAGANEQFF
>TRBJ2-4|-|11|TRBD1|TRBV29-1
TGCAGCGTTTGGGGGACAGGCATTCAGTACTTC
CSVWGTGIQYF
>TRBJ1-1|-|15|TRBD1|TRBV28
TGTGCCAGCAGCTTCCTACAGGGGGCGAACACTGAAGCTTTCTTT
CASSFLQGANTEAFF
>TRBJ2-3|-|15|TRBD2|TRBV20-1
TGCAGTGCTAGACGTAGCGGGAGGGATACAGATACGCAGTATTTT
CSARRSGRDTDTQYF
>TRBJ1-1|few|13|-|TRBV12-3/TRBV12-4
TGTGCCAGCAGTTTATCCGGATTCGCTGAAGCTTTCTTT
CASSLSGFAEAFF
>TRBJ2-7|-|14|-|TRBV20-1
TGCAGTGCAGAGGTGGGCGAACGGGGATACGAGCAGTACTTC
CSAEVGERGYEQYF
>TRBJ1-1|few|15|-|TRBV11-2
TGTGCCAGCACCCACCAGGGCAGCATGAACACTGAAGCTTTCTTT
CASTHQGSMNTEAFF
>TRBJ1-1|-|15|-|TRBV6-1
TGTGCCAGCAGTGAAGCGCTTCAGGGGTACACTGAAGCTTTCTTT
CASSEALQGYTEAFF
>TRBJ2-5|many|15|-|TRBV4-1
TGCGCCAGCAGCCAACCGGACAGTGACCAAGAGACCCAGTACTTC
CASSQPDSDQETQYF
>TRBJ1-1|few|13|-|TRBV6-1
TGTGCCAGCAGTGACCGTCGCGTCTATGGGGCTTTCTTT
CASSDRRVYGAFF
>TRBJ1-4|-|15|TRBD1|TRBV6-6
TGTGCCAGCAGTCCTAGACAGGGGGCTAATGAAAAACTGTTTTTT
CASSPRQGANEKLFF
>TRBJ1-2|few|12|-|TRBV29-1
TGCAGCGTGGCCGAGGGGGGGCACGGCTACACCTTC
CSVAEGGHGYTF
>TRBJ2-2|-|13|TRBD1|TRBV20-1
TGCAGTACAACAGGGGGTCGGACCGGGGAGCTGTTTTTT
CSTTGGRTGELFF
>TRBJ2-2|-|13|-|TRBV6-5
TGTGCCAGCAGAGGTCCTGGGACCGGGGAGCTGTTTTTT
CASRGPGTGELFF
>TRBJ2-1|few|14|-|TRBV7-2
TGTGCCAGCAGCTTAGAACTAGCCCACAGTGAGCAGTTCTTC
CASSLELAHSEQFF
>TRBJ2-5|-|15|-|TRBV2
TGTGCCAGCAGTGGAGTAGCGGAGGTACAAGAGACCCAGTACTTC
CASSGVAEVQETQYF
>TRBJ2-2|-|14|-|TRBV20-1
TGCAGTGCTAGATTGGTGGGACCTACCGGGGAGCTGTTTTTT
CSARLVGPTGELFF
>TRBJ2-4|many|14|-|TRBV7-2
TGTGCCAGCAGCTTAAAGGGAACCAAAAACATTCAGTACTTC
CASSLKGTKNIQYF
>TRBJ2-3|-|11|-|TRBV28
TGTGCCAGCAGCCAGAAGGGGTCGCAGTATTTT
CASSQKGSQYF
>TRBJ2-3|once|16|-|TRBV9
TGTGCCAGCAGCGTAGGCTCTTCCTCTAGCACAGATACGCAGTATTTT
CASSVGSSSSTDTQYF
>TRBJ2-5|-|16|-|TRBV27
TGTGCCAGCAGTTTATCGGGGGTTTGGGTCCACGAGACCCAGTACTTC
CASSLSGVWVHETQYF
>TRBJ2-5|-|16|TRBD2|TRBV6-6
TGTGCTAGCAGCTCTCGACTAGCGGGATCCCAAGAGACCCAGTACTTC
CASSSRLAGSQETQYF
>TRBJ1-1|-|13|TRBD1|TRBV12-3/TRBV12-4
TGTGCCATCCCGGGACAGCAGAACACTGAAGCTTTCTTT
CAIPGQQNTEAFF
>TRBJ1-4|-|13|-|TRBV11-2
TGTGCCAGCAGCCGCCGGGTGGATGAAAAACTGTTTTTT
CASSRRVDEKLFF
>TRBJ2-7|-|14|-|TRBV3-1
TGTGCCAGCACCCAGGAATTAGGGTCCTACGAGCAGTACTTC
CASTQELGSYEQYF